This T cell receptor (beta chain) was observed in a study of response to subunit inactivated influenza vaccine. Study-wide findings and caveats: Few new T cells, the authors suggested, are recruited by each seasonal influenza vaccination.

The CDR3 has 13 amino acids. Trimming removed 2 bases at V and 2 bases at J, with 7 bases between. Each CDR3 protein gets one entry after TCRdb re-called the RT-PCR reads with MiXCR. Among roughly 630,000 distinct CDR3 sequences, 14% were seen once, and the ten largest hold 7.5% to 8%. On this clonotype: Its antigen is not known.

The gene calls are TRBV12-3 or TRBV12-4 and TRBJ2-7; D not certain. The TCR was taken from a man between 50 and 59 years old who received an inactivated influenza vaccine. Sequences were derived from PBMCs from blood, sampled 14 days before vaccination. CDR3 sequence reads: CASSLSIAYEQYF. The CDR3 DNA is TGTGCCAGCAGTTTATCTATAGCCTACGAGCAGTACTTC.